Listed below are T cell receptor beta chains from one sample, sequenced in a study of Ad26.COV2.S vaccination and SARS-CoV-2 variants. The repertoire was sequenced with immunoSEQ multiplex PCR; TCRdb's copy has only in-frame clones and lacks some. The repertoire holds roughly 400,000 clones, with around 89% as singletons. This specimen consisted of peripheral blood, obtained in a trial of Ad26.COV2.S vaccine versus placebo. Receptors were obtained from a person aged 18-65 years who received the Ad26.COV2.S COVID-19 vaccine or a placebo. CDR3s include the opening cysteine and the closing phenylalanine or tryptophan. Fields, in order: V gene, J gene, D gene, clone size, CDR3 DNA, CDR3 protein. D genes are given only for firm matches. Clone sizes are given selectively: once, few, many, or a class where the clone is expanded.

V: TRBV10-3; J: TRBJ2-3; D: TRBD2; size: NA; DNA: TGTGCCATCACCGGGGGGGACACAGATACGCAGTATTTT; CDR3: CAITGGDTDTQYF
V: TRBV18; J: TRBJ2-1; D: NA; size: NA; DNA: TGTGCCAGCTCACCACGTGGGATAAATGAGCAGTTCTTC; CDR3: CASSPRGINEQFF
V: TRBV27; J: TRBJ1-2; D: NA; size: NA; DNA: TGTGCCAGCAGCCACCGTGGGGGTTATGGCTACACCTTC; CDR3: CASSHRGGYGYTF
V: TRBV5-4; J: TRBJ1-5; D: NA; size: once; DNA: TGTGCCAGCAGCTTGGAGGGGGGAGGAAGCAATCAGCCCCAGCATTTT; CDR3: CASSLEGGGSNQPQHF
V: TRBV7-8; J: TRBJ2-5; D: NA; size: NA; DNA: TGTGCCAGCAGTCCCAGGTTACAAGAGACCCAGTACTTC; CDR3: CASSPRLQETQYF
V: TRBV18; J: TRBJ1-1; D: NA; size: once; DNA: TGTGCCAGCTCACCTCCGCGGGGGCAGGGTAGGACTGAAGCTTTCTTT; CDR3: CASSPPRGQGRTEAFF
V: TRBV3-1/TRBV3-2; J: TRBJ2-1; D: TRBD2; size: NA; DNA: TGTGCCAGCAGTAAAAGAACTAGCGGGAGTTTCAATGAGCAGTTCTTC; CDR3: CASSKRTSGSFNEQFF
V: TRBV7-9; J: TRBJ2-5; D: NA; size: NA; DNA: TGTGCCAGCAGTCTAGGCCGCCCAGGGGGGGAGACCCAGTACTTC; CDR3: CASSLGRPGGETQYF
V: TRBV7-9; J: TRBJ1-4; D: NA; size: NA; DNA: TGTGCCAGCAGCAGGGGGACGGGGTCTAATGAAAAACTGTTTTTT; CDR3: CASSRGTGSNEKLFF
V: TRBV7-3; J: TRBJ2-2; D: TRBD1; size: NA; DNA: TGTGCCAGCAGCCCAAGGCCGCCGGGACAGGGGTTATCCGGGGAGCTGTTTTTT; CDR3: CASSPRPPGQGLSGELFF
V: TRBV6-5; J: TRBJ2-3; D: NA; size: NA; DNA: TGTGCCAGCACAAGGGACTTCACAGATACGCAGTATTTT; CDR3: CASTRDFTDTQYF
V: TRBV30; J: TRBJ1-2; D: NA; size: once; DNA: TGTGCCTGGAGTGCCCCCCGGGCCGGCGGTATCTATGGCTACACCTTC; CDR3: CAWSAPRAGGIYGYTF
V: TRBV6-5; J: TRBJ1-6; D: NA; size: NA; DNA: TGTGCCACGGGGGGAAACAGCGATGGTTCACCCCTCCACTTT; CDR3: CATGGNSDGSPLHF
V: TRBV28; J: TRBJ2-7; D: TRBD2; size: NA; DNA: TGTGCCAGCAGTTTTCCGGGGAGGGCTGTTTACGAGCAGTACTTC; CDR3: CASSFPGRAVYEQYF
V: TRBV2; J: TRBJ2-5; D: TRBD2; size: NA; DNA: TGTGCCAGCAGTGAAATAGCGGGAGGAGGAGAGACCCAGTACTTC; CDR3: CASSEIAGGGETQYF
V: TRBV19; J: TRBJ2-7; D: NA; size: NA; DNA: TGTGCCAGTAGTATGAGGTTAGCGGACTACGAGCAGTACTTC; CDR3: CASSMRLADYEQYF
V: TRBV7-9; J: TRBJ2-2; D: TRBD2; size: NA; DNA: TGTGCCAGCAGCGATATAGCGGGGGGGAACACCGGGGAGCTGTTTTTT; CDR3: CASSDIAGGNTGELFF
V: TRBV21-1; J: TRBJ2-1; D: NA; size: once; DNA: TGTGCCAGCAGCAGGGGGACGGGGGTCTACAATGAGCAGTTCTTC; CDR3: CASSRGTGVYNEQFF
V: TRBV2; J: TRBJ2-2; D: TRBD2; size: NA; DNA: TGTGCCCCCCGGCCCGACGGGGGGAGGGCCGGGGAGCTGTTTTTT; CDR3: CAPRPDGGRAGELFF